Below, one T cell receptor (beta chain) is given with its context. The germline V gene encodes CDR1 SGDLS and CDR2 YYNGEE. The CDR3 consists of 14 residues. Trimming took 4 bases from V and 4 from J, leaving 15 bases between them. The primer mix had 60 Vbeta and 13 Jbeta primers. The assay was immunoSEQ multiplex PCR, and TCRdb's table has in-frame clones only and misses some. The sample spans fewer than 150,000 clones; the ten largest clones claim roughly 2%. The record originates from a study of cytomegalovirus exposure and HLA in healthy donors. Sequencing used PBMCs. This TCR came from a woman aged 60-75 years in good health and CMV-seronegative. The chain uses TRBV9 and TRBJ2-7; tentatively, D is TRBD2 (5 bases). This CDR3 reads CASSPHTSDYEQYF. CDR3 DNA: TGTGCCAGCAGCCCCCATACTAGTGATTACGAGCAGTACTTC.